The 3 T cell receptor beta chains presented below share a single source sample, sequenced in a study of cytomegalovirus exposure and HLA in healthy donors. This table comes from immunoSEQ multiplex PCR, and its TCRdb copy is limited to in-frame clones, with some not included. The data hold 200,000 or so clones, with almost 90% observed a single time. The source material was PBMCs. The source of these receptors is a woman aged 18 to 35 in good health and CMV-seronegative.

The CDR3 spells CASSPHQGKGQPQHF. In DNA form, the CDR3 reads TGTGCCAGCAGTCCACACCAGGGGAAAGGACAGCCCCAGCATTTT. This chain links TRBV28 with TRBJ1-5, with a tentative D call TRBD1 (6 bases). The CDR3 extends over 15 amino acids. V was trimmed by 5 bases and J by 7 bases, leaving 18 bases between them. The germline gives CDR1 MDHEN, CDR2 SYDVKM. The whole variable domain, remainder taken from reference TRBV28 and TRBJ1-5, is DVKVTQSSRYLVKRTGEKVFLECVQDMDHENMFWYRQDPGLGLRLIYFSYDVKMKEKGDIPEGYSVSREKKERFSLILESASTNQTSMYLCASSPHQGKGQPQHFGDGTRLSIL.

The V and J genes are TRBV13 and TRBJ2-2; 9 positions match TRBD1. Germline V CDR1 and CDR2: PRHDT, FYEKMQ (reference sequence). This CDR3 is built from 16 residues. J was trimmed by 5 bases and V by 0 bases; bases with no gene match: 4. CDR3 nucleotide sequence: TGTGCCAGCAGCTTAGGCGGGACAGGGATAACCGGGGAGCTGTTTTTT. Translation gives CASSLGGTGITGELFF.

The chain recombines TRBV18 with TRBJ2-1; 9 bases line up with TRBD2. After removal of 1 base from V and 9 bases from J, the junction contained 22 bases not matched to a gene. The germline CDR1 and CDR2 sequences are KGHSH and LQKENI. CDR3 length: 20 residues. The CDR3 sequence is CASSPLPPSLAGKGDLEQFF. CDR3 coding DNA: TGTGCCAGCTCACCACTCCCGCCCTCGCTAGCGGGAAAGGGCGATCTTGAGCAGTTCTTC. The whole variable domain, filled in from reference TRBV18 and TRBJ2-1, reads NAGVMQNPRHLVRRRGQEARLRCSPMKGHSHVYWYRQLPEEGLKFMVYLQKENIIDESGMPKERFSAEFPKEGPSILRIQQVVRGDSAAYFCASSPLPPSLAGKGDLEQFFGPGTRLTVL.